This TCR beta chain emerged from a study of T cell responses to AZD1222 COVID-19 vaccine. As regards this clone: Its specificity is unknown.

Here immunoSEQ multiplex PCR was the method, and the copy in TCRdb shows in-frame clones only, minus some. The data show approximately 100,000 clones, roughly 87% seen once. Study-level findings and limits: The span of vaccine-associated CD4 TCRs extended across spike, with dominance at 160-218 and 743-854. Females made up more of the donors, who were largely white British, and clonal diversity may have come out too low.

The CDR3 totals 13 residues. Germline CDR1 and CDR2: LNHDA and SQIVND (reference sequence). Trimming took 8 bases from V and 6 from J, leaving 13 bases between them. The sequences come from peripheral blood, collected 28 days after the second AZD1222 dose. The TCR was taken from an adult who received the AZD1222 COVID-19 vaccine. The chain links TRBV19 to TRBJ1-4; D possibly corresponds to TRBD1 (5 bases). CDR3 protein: CASSPGRYEKLFF. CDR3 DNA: TGTGCCAGTTCACCGGGACGATATGAAAAACTGTTTTTT.